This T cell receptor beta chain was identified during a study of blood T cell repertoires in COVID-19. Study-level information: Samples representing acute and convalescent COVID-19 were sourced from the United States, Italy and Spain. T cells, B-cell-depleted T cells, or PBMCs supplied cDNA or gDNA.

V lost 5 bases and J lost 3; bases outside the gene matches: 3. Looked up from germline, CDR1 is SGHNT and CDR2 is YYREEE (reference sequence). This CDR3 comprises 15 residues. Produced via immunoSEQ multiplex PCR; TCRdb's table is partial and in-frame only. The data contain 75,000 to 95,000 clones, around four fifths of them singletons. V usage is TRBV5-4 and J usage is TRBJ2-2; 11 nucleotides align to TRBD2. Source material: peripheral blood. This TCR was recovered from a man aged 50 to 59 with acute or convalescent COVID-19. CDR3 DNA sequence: TGTGCCAGCAGTCAACTAGCGGGGGACACCGGGGAGCTGTTTTTT. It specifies CASSQLAGDTGELFF.